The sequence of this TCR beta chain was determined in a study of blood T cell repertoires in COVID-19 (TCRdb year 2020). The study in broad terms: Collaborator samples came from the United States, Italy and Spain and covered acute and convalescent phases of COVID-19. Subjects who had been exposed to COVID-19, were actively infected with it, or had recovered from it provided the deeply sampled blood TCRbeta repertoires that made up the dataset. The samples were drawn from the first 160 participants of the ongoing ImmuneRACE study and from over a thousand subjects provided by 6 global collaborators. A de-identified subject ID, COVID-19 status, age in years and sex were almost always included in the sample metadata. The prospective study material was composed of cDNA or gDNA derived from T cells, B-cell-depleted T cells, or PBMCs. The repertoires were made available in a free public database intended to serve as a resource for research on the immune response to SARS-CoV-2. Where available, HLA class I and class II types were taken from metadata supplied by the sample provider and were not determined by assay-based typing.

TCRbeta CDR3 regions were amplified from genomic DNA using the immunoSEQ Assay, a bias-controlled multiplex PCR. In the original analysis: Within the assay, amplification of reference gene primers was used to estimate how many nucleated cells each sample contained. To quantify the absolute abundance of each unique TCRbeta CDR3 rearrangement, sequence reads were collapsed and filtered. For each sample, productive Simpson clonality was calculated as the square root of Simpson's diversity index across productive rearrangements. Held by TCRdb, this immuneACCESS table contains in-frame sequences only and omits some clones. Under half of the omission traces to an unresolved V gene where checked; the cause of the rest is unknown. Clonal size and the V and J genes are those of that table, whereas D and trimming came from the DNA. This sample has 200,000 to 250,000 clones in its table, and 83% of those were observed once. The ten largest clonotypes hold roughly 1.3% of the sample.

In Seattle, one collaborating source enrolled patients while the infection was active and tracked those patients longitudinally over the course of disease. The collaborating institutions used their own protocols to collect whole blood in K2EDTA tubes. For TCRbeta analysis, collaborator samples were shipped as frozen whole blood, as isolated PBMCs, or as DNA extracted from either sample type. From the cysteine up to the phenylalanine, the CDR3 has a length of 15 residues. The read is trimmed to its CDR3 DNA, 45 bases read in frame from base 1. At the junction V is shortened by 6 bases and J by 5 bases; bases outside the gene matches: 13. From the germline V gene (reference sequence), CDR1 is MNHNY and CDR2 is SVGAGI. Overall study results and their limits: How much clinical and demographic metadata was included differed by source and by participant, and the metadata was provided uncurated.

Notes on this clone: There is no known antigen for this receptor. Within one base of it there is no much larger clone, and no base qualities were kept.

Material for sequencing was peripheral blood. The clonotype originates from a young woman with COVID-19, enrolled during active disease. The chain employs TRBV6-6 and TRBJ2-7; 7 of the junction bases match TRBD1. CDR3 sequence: CASSPTGPARNEQYF. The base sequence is TGTGCCAGCAGCCCGACAGGGCCGGCCCGGAACGAGCAGTACTTC.